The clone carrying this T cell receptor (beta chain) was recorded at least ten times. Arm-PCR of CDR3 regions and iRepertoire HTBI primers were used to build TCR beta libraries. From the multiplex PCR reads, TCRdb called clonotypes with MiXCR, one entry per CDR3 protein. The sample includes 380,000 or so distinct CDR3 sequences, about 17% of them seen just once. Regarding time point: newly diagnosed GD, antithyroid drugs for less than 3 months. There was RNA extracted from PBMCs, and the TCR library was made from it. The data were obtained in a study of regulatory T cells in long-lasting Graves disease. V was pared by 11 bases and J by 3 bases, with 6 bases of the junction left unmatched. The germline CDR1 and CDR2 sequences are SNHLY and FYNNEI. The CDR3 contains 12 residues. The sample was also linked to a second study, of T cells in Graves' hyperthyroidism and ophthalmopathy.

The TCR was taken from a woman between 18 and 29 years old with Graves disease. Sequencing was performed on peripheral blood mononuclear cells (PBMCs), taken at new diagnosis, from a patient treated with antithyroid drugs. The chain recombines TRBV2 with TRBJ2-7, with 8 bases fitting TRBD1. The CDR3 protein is CAGGTGVYEQYF. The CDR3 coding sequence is TGTGCCGGGGGGACAGGCGTCTACGAGCAGTACTTC. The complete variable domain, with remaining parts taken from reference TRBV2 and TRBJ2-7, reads EPEVTQTPSHQVTQMGQEVILRCVPISNHLYFYWYRQILGQKVEFLVSFYNNEISEKSEIFDDQFSVERPDGSNFTLKIRSTKLEDSAMYFCAGGTGVYEQYFGPGTRLTVT.